This T cell receptor beta chain was sequenced for a study of graft-versus-host responses after intestinal transplantation. At the level of the study: Those transplanted obtained multivisceral, liver-intestinal, or isolated intestinal grafts. Anti-thymocyte globulin induction preceded roughly 3 years of tacrolimus and steroid maintenance in all recipients. General observations from the study: There was an association between peak levels of circulating GvH clones and early post-transplant HvG declines. GvH clones detected in recipient marrow included some appearing first in ileum or blood.

The protocol was immunoSEQ multiplex PCR, while the TCRdb copy is restricted to in-frame clones and leaves out a portion. The sample includes tens of thousands of clones, about 93% of them seen just once. Germline V gene data show CDR1 as MNHEY and CDR2 as SMNVEV (reference sequence). The CDR3 spans 17 residues. With 0 bases removed from V and 0 bases from J, the gap between germline ends came to 11 bases. In the case of this clone: The antigen is undetermined.

The TCR was taken from a human donor who received an intestinal transplant. V and J are TRBV27 and TRBJ1-4; D gene ambiguous. The specimen comprised unstimulated CD8+ T cells sorted from spleen or lymph node cells, sampled before intestinal transplant. This CDR3 reads CASSLSGSMATNEKLFF. The CDR3, as DNA: TGTGCCAGCAGTTTATCCGGGTCCATGGCAACTAATGAAAAACTGTTTTTT.